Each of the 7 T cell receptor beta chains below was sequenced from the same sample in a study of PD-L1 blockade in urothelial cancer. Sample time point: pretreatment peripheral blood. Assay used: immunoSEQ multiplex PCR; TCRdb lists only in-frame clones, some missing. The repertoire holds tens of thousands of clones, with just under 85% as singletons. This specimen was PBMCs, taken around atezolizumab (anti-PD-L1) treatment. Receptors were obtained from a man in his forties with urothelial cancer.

The CDR3 loop is CASNPRGPSQPQHF. CDR3 coding DNA: TGTGCCAGTAACCCCAGGGGTCCCTCTCAGCCCCAGCATTTT. V gene TRBV19 combines with J gene TRBJ1-5, with D possibly TRBD1 on 6 matching bases. The CDR3 totals 14 residues. Per the germline V gene, CDR1 is LNHDA and CDR2 is SQIVND (reference sequence). The V end lost 7 bases, the J end lost 6 bases, and 16 bases lay between the germline ends. Full variable domain (remainder filled in from reference TRBV19 and TRBJ1-5): DGGITQSPKYLFRKEGQNVTLSCEQNLNHDAMYWYRQDPGQGLRLIYYSQIVNDFQKGDIAEGYSVSREKKESFPLTVTSAQKNPTAFYLCASNPRGPSQPQHFGDGTRLSIL.

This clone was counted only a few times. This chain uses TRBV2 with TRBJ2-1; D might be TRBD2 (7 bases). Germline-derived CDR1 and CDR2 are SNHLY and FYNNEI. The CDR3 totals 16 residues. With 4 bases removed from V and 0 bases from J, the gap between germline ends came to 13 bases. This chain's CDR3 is CASSAGGGGSYNEQFF. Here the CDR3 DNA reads TGTGCCAGCAGTGCCGGGGGAGGGGGCTCCTACAATGAGCAGTTCTTC.

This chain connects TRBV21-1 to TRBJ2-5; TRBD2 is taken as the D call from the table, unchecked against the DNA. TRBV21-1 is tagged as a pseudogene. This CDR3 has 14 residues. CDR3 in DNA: TGTGCCAGCGAGCGTCCTGCCATCAGAGAGACCCAGTACTTC. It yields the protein CASERPAIRETQYF.

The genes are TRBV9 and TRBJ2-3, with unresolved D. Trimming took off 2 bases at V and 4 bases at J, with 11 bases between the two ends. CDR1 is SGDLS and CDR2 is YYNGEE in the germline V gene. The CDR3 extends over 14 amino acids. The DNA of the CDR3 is TGTGCCAGCAGCGTTGGGCCCGTTGCAGATACGCAGTATTTT. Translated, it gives CASSVGPVADTQYF.

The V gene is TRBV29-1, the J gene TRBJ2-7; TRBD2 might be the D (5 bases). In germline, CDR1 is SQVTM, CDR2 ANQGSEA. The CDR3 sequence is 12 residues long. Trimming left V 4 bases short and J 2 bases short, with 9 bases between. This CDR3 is CSVGHGTYEQYF. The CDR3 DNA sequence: TGCAGCGTTGGTCACGGGACCTACGAGCAGTACTTC.

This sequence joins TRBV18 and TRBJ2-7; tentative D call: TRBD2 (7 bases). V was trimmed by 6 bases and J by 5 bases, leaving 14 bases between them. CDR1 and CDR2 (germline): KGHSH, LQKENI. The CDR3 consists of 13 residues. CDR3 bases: TGTGCCAGCTCGGGGAGGGGGAGCGACGAGCAGTACTTC. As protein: CASSGRGSDEQYF.

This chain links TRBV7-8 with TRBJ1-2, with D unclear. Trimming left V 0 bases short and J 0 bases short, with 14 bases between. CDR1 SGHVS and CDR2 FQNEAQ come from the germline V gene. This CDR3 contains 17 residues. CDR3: CASSLAWRARSNYGYTF. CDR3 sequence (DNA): TGTGCCAGCAGCTTAGCGTGGAGGGCCCGATCTAACTATGGCTACACCTTC.